Listed below are T cell receptor beta chains from one sample, sequenced in a study of cytomegalovirus exposure and HLA in healthy donors. Only in-frame clones appear in the TCRdb table, and some are missing; sequencing was by immunoSEQ multiplex PCR. This table holds some 110,000 clones, 75% to 85% found once. Sequencing was done on a sample of PBMCs. All receptors come from a man aged 50 or older in good health and CMV-seronegative. CDR3s include the opening cysteine and the closing phenylalanine or tryptophan. A D gene is named only where the DNA matches it firmly. Clone size is not always given. Where it is, it says once, few, many or a class for expanded clones.

cdr3_aa: CASSLAGSRYNEQFF; cdr3_nt: TGTGCCAGCAGCTTAGCGGGCAGTCGCTACAATGAGCAGTTCTTC; j_call: TRBJ2-1; d_call: .; clone_size: .; v_call: TRBV7-6
cdr3_aa: CAIRTGASTDTQYF; cdr3_nt: TGTGCCATCAGAACAGGGGCCAGCACAGATACGCAGTATTTT; j_call: TRBJ2-3; d_call: TRBD1; clone_size: .; v_call: TRBV10-3
cdr3_aa: CASSLTGPPSGNTIYF; cdr3_nt: TGCGCCAGCAGCTTGACGGGTCCCCCCTCTGGAAACACCATATATTTT; j_call: TRBJ1-3; d_call: .; clone_size: few; v_call: TRBV5-1
cdr3_aa: CASSPSGQGAFGYTF; cdr3_nt: TGTGCCAGCTCACCATCTGGGCAGGGGGCTTTTGGCTACACCTTC; j_call: TRBJ1-2; d_call: TRBD1; clone_size: .; v_call: TRBV18
cdr3_aa: CATGASSGNTIYF; cdr3_nt: TGTGCCACAGGGGCATCCTCTGGAAACACCATATATTTT; j_call: TRBJ1-3; d_call: .; clone_size: .; v_call: TRBV7-9
cdr3_aa: CASSLSTSGVHEQFF; cdr3_nt: TGCGCCAGCAGCCTGTCGACTAGCGGGGTGCATGAGCAGTTCTTC; j_call: TRBJ2-1; d_call: TRBD2; clone_size: .; v_call: TRBV4-3
cdr3_aa: CASTEFKGSKYF; cdr3_nt: TGTGCCAGCACCGAGTTTAAGGGGTCAAAGTATTTT; j_call: TRBJ2-3; d_call: .; clone_size: .; v_call: TRBV6-1
cdr3_aa: CASSPLNRDDTGELFF; cdr3_nt: TGCGCCAGCAGCCCATTGAACAGAGATGACACCGGGGAGCTGTTTTTT; j_call: TRBJ2-2; d_call: .; clone_size: .; v_call: TRBV5-1
cdr3_aa: CATSTLGGFGYEQYF; cdr3_nt: TGTGCCACCAGCACACTGGGGGGGTTTGGCTACGAGCAGTACTTC; j_call: TRBJ2-7; d_call: TRBD2; clone_size: .; v_call: TRBV15
cdr3_aa: CASSPGTTNTGELFF; cdr3_nt: TGTGCCAGCAGCCCCGGGACAACGAACACCGGGGAGCTGTTTTTT; j_call: TRBJ2-2; d_call: .; clone_size: .; v_call: TRBV6-1
cdr3_aa: CASSRLTGDADTQYF; cdr3_nt: TGCGCCAGCAGCAGGCTGACAGGGGATGCAGATACGCAGTATTTT; j_call: TRBJ2-3; d_call: TRBD1; clone_size: .; v_call: TRBV5-1
cdr3_aa: CASSRGLANQPQHF; cdr3_nt: TGTGCCAGCAGTAGAGGGCTGGCAAATCAGCCCCAGCATTTT; j_call: TRBJ1-5; d_call: .; clone_size: .; v_call: TRBV2
cdr3_aa: CASSLGLAAIYNEQFF; cdr3_nt: TGCGCCAGCAGCTTAGGACTAGCGGCGATCTACAATGAGCAGTTCTTC; j_call: TRBJ2-1; d_call: TRBD2; clone_size: .; v_call: TRBV5-1
cdr3_aa: CASSSTVVDQPQHF; cdr3_nt: TGTGCCAGCAGTTCGACAGTGGTAGATCAGCCCCAGCATTTT; j_call: TRBJ1-5; d_call: .; clone_size: .; v_call: TRBV6-6
cdr3_aa: CASTPTGTSQETQYF; cdr3_nt: TGTGCCAGTACCCCAACCGGGACTAGCCAAGAGACCCAGTACTTC; j_call: TRBJ2-5; d_call: TRBD2; clone_size: few; v_call: TRBV19
cdr3_aa: CASSPGTNSYNEQFF; cdr3_nt: TGCGCCAGCAGCCCTGGGACAAACTCCTACAATGAGCAGTTCTTC; j_call: TRBJ2-1; d_call: .; clone_size: few; v_call: TRBV4-3
cdr3_aa: CASSFIWGGSPLHF; cdr3_nt: TGTGCCAGCAGTTTTATCTGGGGGGGTTCACCCCTCCACTTT; j_call: TRBJ1-6; d_call: .; clone_size: .; v_call: TRBV6-1
cdr3_aa: CSVGGSIGVDGYTF; cdr3_nt: TGCAGCGTTGGTGGATCCATTGGAGTCGATGGCTACACCTTC; j_call: TRBJ1-2; d_call: .; clone_size: .; v_call: TRBV29-1
cdr3_aa: CSSSLERDRVVEQYF; cdr3_nt: TGTTCCAGCAGCTTAGAACGGGACAGGGTAGTCGAGCAGTACTTC; j_call: TRBJ2-7; d_call: TRBD1; clone_size: .; v_call: TRBV7-9
cdr3_aa: CASREGEVGETQYF; cdr3_nt: TGTGCCAGCAGGGAGGGAGAAGTCGGAGAGACCCAGTACTTC; j_call: TRBJ2-5; d_call: .; clone_size: .; v_call: TRBV6-1
cdr3_aa: CASSQEPGEGYTF; cdr3_nt: TGTGCCAGCAGCCAAGAACCAGGGGAGGGCTACACCTTC; j_call: TRBJ1-2; d_call: .; clone_size: .; v_call: TRBV4-2
cdr3_aa: CASSKGARVDYGYTF; cdr3_nt: TGTGCCAGTAGTAAGGGGGCCAGGGTGGACTATGGCTACACCTTC; j_call: TRBJ1-2; d_call: TRBD1; clone_size: few; v_call: TRBV19
cdr3_aa: CASISSGNTIYF; cdr3_nt: TGTGCCAGCATCTCCTCTGGAAACACCATATATTTT; j_call: TRBJ1-3; d_call: .; clone_size: .; v_call: TRBV6-5
cdr3_aa: CASSVGQANSGNTIYF; cdr3_nt: TGTGCCAGCAGCGTAGGACAGGCGAACTCTGGAAACACCATATATTTT; j_call: TRBJ1-3; d_call: .; clone_size: .; v_call: TRBV9
cdr3_aa: CASRDREDTGELFF; cdr3_nt: TGTGCCAGTAGGGACAGGGAGGACACCGGGGAGCTGTTTTTT; j_call: TRBJ2-2; d_call: TRBD1; clone_size: .; v_call: TRBV19
cdr3_aa: CASSYSISRGGRVTFF; cdr3_nt: TGTGCCAGCAGTTACTCGATAAGTAGGGGCGGTCGTGTAACTTTCTTT; j_call: TRBJ1-1; d_call: .; clone_size: .; v_call: TRBV6-5
cdr3_aa: CASSLGQVGEKLFF; cdr3_nt: TGCGCCAGCAGCTTGGGACAGGTCGGTGAAAAACTGTTTTTT; j_call: TRBJ1-4; d_call: .; clone_size: .; v_call: TRBV5-1
cdr3_aa: CASMVRTANNEQFF; cdr3_nt: TGTGCCAGCATGGTCCGGACAGCCAACAATGAGCAGTTCTTC; j_call: TRBJ2-1; d_call: .; clone_size: .; v_call: TRBV2
cdr3_aa: CASSLGPGGQYLYGYTF; cdr3_nt: TGTGCCAGCAGCTTAGGGCCAGGGGGCCAATACCTCTATGGCTACACCTTC; j_call: TRBJ1-2; d_call: TRBD1; clone_size: .; v_call: TRBV11-2
cdr3_aa: CAWTGSILVPEAFF; cdr3_nt: TGTGCCTGGACCGGGAGCATACTCGTTCCTGAAGCTTTCTTT; j_call: TRBJ1-1; d_call: .; clone_size: .; v_call: TRBV30
cdr3_aa: CASSVPSGSTEYEAFF; cdr3_nt: TGTGCCAGCAGCGTTCCCTCCGGGTCGACTGAATATGAAGCTTTCTTT; j_call: TRBJ1-1; d_call: .; clone_size: .; v_call: TRBV2
cdr3_aa: CATSSRRGQGRDTQYF; cdr3_nt: TGTGCCACCAGCTCCCGGAGGGGACAGGGGCGGGATACGCAGTATTTT; j_call: TRBJ2-3; d_call: TRBD1; clone_size: .; v_call: TRBV15
cdr3_aa: CASSPRDRGSPLHF; cdr3_nt: TGCGCCAGCAGCCCCCGGGACAGGGGTTCACCCCTCCACTTT; j_call: TRBJ1-6; d_call: TRBD1; clone_size: few; v_call: TRBV5-1
cdr3_aa: CASRTAGTGELFF; cdr3_nt: TGTGCCAGCAGAACGGCGGGCACCGGGGAGCTGTTTTTT; j_call: TRBJ2-2; d_call: .; clone_size: .; v_call: TRBV6-5
cdr3_aa: CASSEELGANWDEQFF; cdr3_nt: TGTGCCAGCAGTGAAGAGTTAGGGGCTAATTGGGATGAGCAGTTCTTC; j_call: TRBJ2-1; d_call: .; clone_size: .; v_call: TRBV6-1
cdr3_aa: CASRADTQYF; cdr3_nt: TGTGCCAGCCGGGCAGATACGCAGTATTTT; j_call: TRBJ2-3; d_call: .; clone_size: .; v_call: TRBV6-6
cdr3_aa: CASRISTGADTQYF; cdr3_nt: TGCGCCAGCAGAATATCTACAGGGGCAGATACGCAGTATTTT; j_call: TRBJ2-3; d_call: TRBD1; clone_size: .; v_call: TRBV5-1
cdr3_aa: CAISTGTGVGYTF; cdr3_nt: TGTGCCATCAGCACCGGGACAGGGGTAGGCTACACCTTC; j_call: TRBJ1-2; d_call: TRBD1; clone_size: .; v_call: TRBV10-3
cdr3_aa: CASRDNYEQYF; cdr3_nt: TGTGCCAGCAGGGACAACTACGAGCAGTACTTC; j_call: TRBJ2-7; d_call: .; clone_size: .; v_call: TRBV6-6
cdr3_aa: CSVAGQGYTDTQYF; cdr3_nt: TGCAGCGTCGCGGGACAGGGGTACACAGATACGCAGTATTTT; j_call: TRBJ2-3; d_call: TRBD1; clone_size: .; v_call: TRBV29-1
cdr3_aa: CASSFQGSPLHF; cdr3_nt: TGTGCCAGCAGCTTCCAGGGGTCACCCCTCCACTTT; j_call: TRBJ1-6; d_call: .; clone_size: .; v_call: TRBV5-4
cdr3_aa: CAISSTSTGAVTGELFF; cdr3_nt: TGTGCCATCAGTTCTACCTCGACAGGGGCGGTTACCGGGGAGCTGTTTTTT; j_call: TRBJ2-2; d_call: TRBD1; clone_size: .; v_call: TRBV10-3
cdr3_aa: CASSQDRRSTDTQYF; cdr3_nt: TGTGCCAGCAGCCAAGATCGGCGGTCCACAGATACGCAGTATTTT; j_call: TRBJ2-3; d_call: .; clone_size: .; v_call: TRBV14
cdr3_aa: CASSEVAGVDTRYF; cdr3_nt: TGTGCCAGCAGTGAGGTAGCGGGGGTGGATACGCGGTATTTT; j_call: TRBJ2-3; d_call: TRBD2; clone_size: .; v_call: TRBV6-1
cdr3_aa: CASSQDRAERGLGNEQFF; cdr3_nt: TGCGCCAGCAGCCAAGATAGAGCGGAGCGGGGACTGGGCAATGAGCAGTTCTTC; j_call: TRBJ2-1; d_call: TRBD2; clone_size: .; v_call: TRBV4-3
cdr3_aa: CARSLPRGEGRMGNEQFF; cdr3_nt: TGTGCCAGAAGCTTGCCGCGGGGGGAGGGGCGCATGGGGAATGAGCAGTTCTTC; j_call: TRBJ2-1; d_call: TRBD2; clone_size: .; v_call: TRBV5-3
cdr3_aa: CAISEGQRNQPQHF; cdr3_nt: TGTGCCATCAGTGAGGGACAGCGCAATCAGCCCCAGCATTTT; j_call: TRBJ1-5; d_call: .; clone_size: .; v_call: TRBV10-3
cdr3_aa: CAIGGVGYNEQFF; cdr3_nt: TGTGCCATCGGGGGGGTGGGCTACAATGAGCAGTTCTTC; j_call: TRBJ2-1; d_call: TRBD2; clone_size: .; v_call: TRBV10-3
cdr3_aa: CASSSDAPEGAGGDEQFF; cdr3_nt: TGTGCCAGCAGCTCCGACGCCCCGGAAGGGGCGGGGGGCGATGAGCAGTTCTTC; j_call: TRBJ2-1; d_call: TRBD2; clone_size: .; v_call: TRBV7-7
cdr3_aa: CASSQDRASNEKLFF; cdr3_nt: TGCGCCAGCAGCCAGGACAGGGCTTCTAATGAAAAACTGTTTTTT; j_call: TRBJ1-4; d_call: TRBD1; clone_size: .; v_call: TRBV5-1
cdr3_aa: CASSWEGGPHEQYF; cdr3_nt: TGTGCCAGCAGCTGGGAGGGGGGGCCCCACGAGCAGTACTTC; j_call: TRBJ2-7; d_call: .; clone_size: .; v_call: TRBV5-6
cdr3_aa: CASSLTGQTSYEQYF; cdr3_nt: TGTGCCAGCAGCTTAACAGGACAGACCTCCTACGAGCAGTACTTC; j_call: TRBJ2-7; d_call: .; clone_size: .; v_call: TRBV7-9